The 19 T cell receptor beta chains below come from one sample, sequenced in a study of OX40 agonist ivuxolimab in advanced cancers. Repertoires were generated with immunoSEQ multiplex PCR, while TCRdb's copy carries only in-frame clones and drops some. The sample gives more than 45,000 clones, 75% to 90% of which show up once; approximately 3.8% is in the top ten. The material was CD4+ or CD8+ T cells sorted from blood, obtained in a trial of the OX40 agonist ivuxolimab. The receptors derive from an adult with an advanced solid tumor such as melanoma, head and neck, liver or kidney cancer.

This chain joins TRBV19 and TRBJ2-7, with 7 bases matching TRBD1. V lost 4 bases and J lost 1; bases outside the gene matches: 7. Per the germline V gene, CDR1 is LNHDA and CDR2 is SQIVND (reference sequence). This CDR3 is 15 amino acids long. The CDR3 is CASSNDRAGSYEQYF. In nucleotides, the CDR3 is TGTGCCAGTAGTAACGACAGGGCCGGGTCCTACGAGCAGTACTTC.

The chain is built from TRBV10-1 and TRBJ1-1; 7 bases map to TRBD1. The length of the CDR3 is 13 residues. Germline CDR1 reads WNHNN; CDR2 reads SYGVQD (reference sequence). Trimming took 6 bases from V and 1 from J; bases not matched to a gene: 2. Here the CDR3 reads CASSRDRNTEAFF. Written as DNA, the CDR3 is TGCGCCAGCAGCCGGGACAGGAACACTGAAGCTTTCTTT.

V is TRBV6-6 and J is TRBJ1-5, with no clear D. Per the germline V gene, CDR1 is MNHNY and CDR2 is SVGAGI (reference sequence). With 2 bases removed from V and 4 bases from J, the gap between germline ends came to 6 bases. The CDR3 has 13 residues. Here the CDR3 DNA reads TGTGCCAGCAGTTACGCGGGGAATCAGCCCCAGCATTTT. Protein: CASSYAGNQPQHF.

The rearrangement joins TRBV7-2 to TRBJ1-1, with no clear D. The V and J ends lost 1 base and 2 bases respectively, with 8 bases between them. The CDR3 has 14 amino acids. The germline CDR1 and CDR2 sequences are SGHTA and FQGNSA. The CDR3 loop is CASSLVLPNTEAFF. In DNA, the CDR3 is TGTGCCAGCAGCTTAGTACTCCCCAACACTGAAGCTTTCTTT.

The V call is TRBV7-9, the J call TRBJ2-1; D is unresolved. The V end was cut by 1 base, the J end by 5 bases, with 6 bases between. Germline V lookup: CDR1 SEHNR, CDR2 FQNEAQ (reference sequence). The CDR3 is 13 amino acids. CDR3 loop: CASSLGRDNEQFF. The CDR3 nucleotides read TGTGCCAGCAGCTTAGGTAGGGACAATGAGCAGTTCTTC.

The genes are TRBV5-4 and TRBJ2-5, with a weak D call TRBD2 (7 bases). From germline, CDR1 is SGHNT and CDR2 YYREEE (reference sequence). The V and J ends lost 0 bases and 5 bases respectively, with 11 bases between them. This CDR3 comprises 14 residues. In DNA, the CDR3 is TGTGCCAGCAGCTTGGCGGGGGGCATCGAGACCCAGTACTTC. It specifies CASSLAGGIETQYF.

The gene calls are TRBV27 and TRBJ2-7; perhaps D is TRBD1 or TRBD2 (6 bases each). With 2 bases removed from V and 4 bases from J, the gap between germline ends came to 12 bases. CDR3 size: 14 residues. CDR1 is MNHEY, CDR2 SMNVEV, per germline (reference sequence). CDR3 bases: TGTGCCAGCAGTTTAAAAGGAGGGGGGTACGAGCAGTACTTC. Amino acids: CASSLKGGGYEQYF.

This rearrangement joins TRBV7-2 to TRBJ1-1, with a weak D call TRBD1 (5 bases). The CDR3 loop spans 14 amino acids. V shed 1 base and J shed 7 bases, with 13 bases lying between them. From germline, CDR1 is SGHTA and CDR2 FQGNSA. CDR3: CASSLGGAFVEAFF. In nucleotides, the CDR3 is TGTGCCAGCAGCTTAGGCGGGGCTTTTGTTGAAGCTTTCTTT.

The chain recombines TRBV6-5 with TRBJ1-3; 9 bases match TRBD1. CDR3 length: 13 amino acids. Germline loops: CDR1 MNHEY, CDR2 SVGAGI. The V segment lost 7 bases and the J segment 10 bases; nucleotides outside the gene matches: 8. Here the CDR3 reads CASTQGGTGTIYF. Written as DNA, the CDR3 is TGTGCCAGCACCCAGGGGGGGACAGGGACCATATATTTT.

V gene TRBV6-5 combines with J gene TRBJ2-7, with 7 bases aligning to TRBD2. This CDR3 region has 15 residues. Germline CDR1 is MNHEY and CDR2 is SVGAGI. J was trimmed by 1 base and V by 2 bases; bases with no gene match: 5. The CDR3 spells CASSYGPSGSYEQYF. Here the CDR3 DNA reads TGTGCCAGCAGTTACGGGCCTAGCGGTTCCTACGAGCAGTACTTC.

The chain carries TRBV4-2 and TRBJ2-7; 10 bases align to TRBD1. This CDR3 has 14 residues. The J segment lost 4 bases and the V segment lost 4 bases, leaving 4 bases of the junction unmatched. Germline CDR1 and CDR2: LGHNA and YNFKEQ. CDR3 in DNA: TGTGCCAGCAGCCCCGGGACAGGGGTATACGAGCAGTACTTC. Its protein product is CASSPGTGVYEQYF.

This clone was observed once. J is TRBJ2-2 and V is TRBV18; either TRBD1 or TRBD2 may fit D (5 bases each). Per germline, CDR1 KGHSH and CDR2 LQKENI. The CDR3 has 13 amino acids. The V end lost 2 bases, the J end lost 7 bases, and 8 bases lay between the germline ends. CDR3 amino acids: CASSPGGYGELFF. The CDR3 bases are TGTGCCAGCTCACCAGGGGGATACGGGGAGCTGTTTTTT.

This sequence joins TRBV30 and TRBJ2-2, with 9 bases aligning to TRBD2. Germline CDR1 is GTSNPN and CDR2 is SVGIG (reference sequence). The CDR3 length is 17 residues. After removal of 2 bases from V and 8 bases from J, the junction contained 15 bases not matched to a gene. CDR3 nucleotides: TGTGCCTGGAGTCTTCCCGGGACTAGCAGACCGATAGGGGAGCTGTTTTTT. This codes for CAWSLPGTSRPIGELFF.

This sequence joins TRBV7-3 and TRBJ2-1, with 14 bases matching TRBD2. Germline CDR1 reads SGHTA; CDR2 reads FQGTGA. Trimming cost V 5 bases and J 7 bases; bases outside gene matches: 4. The CDR3 covers 15 residues. For the CDR3, the DNA is TGTGCCAGCAGCCTCGGACTAGCGGGAGGTAATGAGCAGTTCTTC. This sequence encodes CASSLGLAGGNEQFF.

The chain carries TRBV11-1 and TRBJ2-7; D is unresolved. V lost 0 bases and J 4 bases, leaving 7 bases between the germline ends. CDR3 length equals 13 residues. CDR1 and CDR2 from the germline V gene are SGHAT and FQDESV (reference sequence). This chain's CDR3 is CASSLAPFYEQYF. The CDR3 DNA follows: TGTGCCAGCAGCTTAGCCCCATTTTACGAGCAGTACTTC. The variable domain in full, with the rest retrieved from reference TRBV11-1 and TRBJ2-7, is EAEVAQSPRYKITEKSQAVAFWCDPISGHATLYWYRQILGQGPELLVQFQDESVVDDSQLPKDRFSAERLKGVDSTLKIQPAELGDSAMYLCASSLAPFYEQYFGPGTRLTVT.

This clone was found a few times. The V call is TRBV28, the J call TRBJ1-5; D unresolved. The ends were cut back, 2 bases at V and 4 bases at J, with 12 bases in the middle. Germline V gene sequence: CDR1 MDHEN, CDR2 SYDVKM. This CDR3 is built from 15 residues. The CDR3 nucleotides read TGTGCCAGCAGTTTACAATACGGGGAGAATCAGCCCCAGCATTTT. This gives the protein CASSLQYGENQPQHF.

The CDR3 sequence: CASINRGNTYEQYF. The CDR3 nucleotides are TGTGCCAGCATCAATAGGGGGAACACCTACGAGCAGTACTTC. The chain couples TRBV2 to TRBJ2-7; D may be TRBD1 (6 bases). Trimming took 7 bases from V and 2 from J, leaving 15 bases between them. The length of the CDR3 is 14 residues. Germline V gene data show CDR1 as SNHLY and CDR2 as FYNNEI. Complete variable domain (other parts from reference TRBV2 and TRBJ2-7): EPEVTQTPSHQVTQMGQEVILRCVPISNHLYFYWYRQILGQKVEFLVSFYNNEISEKSEIFDDQFSVERPDGSNFTLKIRSTKLEDSAMYFCASINRGNTYEQYFGPGTRLTVT.

This chain links TRBV9 with TRBJ2-3; D is uncertain. V lost 3 bases and J lost 2, with 4 bases in between. The CDR3 spans 12 residues. Germline V CDR1 and CDR2: SGDLS, YYNGEE. The CDR3 loop is CASSATTDTQYF. CDR3 coding DNA: TGTGCCAGCAGCGCAACCACAGATACGCAGTATTTT.

Concerning this clone: Since no conserved phenylalanine or tryptophan closes the CDR3, a read error is the likely cause. It is unclear where the CDR3 begins or ends on the DNA, so no DNA is shown, and the CDR3 is as TCRdb lists it. The same CDR3 is also encoded by other DNA sequences in this sample. This chain links TRBV19 with TRBJ2-7; the tabulated D call, TRBD1, remains unverified against the DNA. The CDR3 is made up of 10 amino acids, end residues included. Germline loops: CDR1 LNHDA, CDR2 SQIVND (reference sequence). Here the CDR3 reads CATPRRDRAS.